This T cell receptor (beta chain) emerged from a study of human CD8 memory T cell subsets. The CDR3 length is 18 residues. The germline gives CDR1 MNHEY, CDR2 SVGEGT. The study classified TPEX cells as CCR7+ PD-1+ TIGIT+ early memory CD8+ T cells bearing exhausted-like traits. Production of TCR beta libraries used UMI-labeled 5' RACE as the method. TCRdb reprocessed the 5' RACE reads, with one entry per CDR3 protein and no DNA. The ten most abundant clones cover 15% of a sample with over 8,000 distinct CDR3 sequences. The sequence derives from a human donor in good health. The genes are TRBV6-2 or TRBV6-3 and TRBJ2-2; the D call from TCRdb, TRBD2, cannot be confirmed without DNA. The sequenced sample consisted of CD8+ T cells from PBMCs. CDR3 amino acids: CASSKGLAGEWDTGELFF.